The clone carrying this T cell receptor beta chain was seen only a few times. What it binds is not known. The data were taken from a study of tumour-infiltrating T cells in Burkitt lymphoma. On the study more broadly: Survival, overall and progression-free, tracked with productive clonality. General study results and limits: Several public clonotypes recurred in numerous Burkitt lymphoma patients.

The protocol was immunoSEQ multiplex PCR, while the TCRdb copy is restricted to in-frame clones and leaves out a portion. The table includes more than 45,000 clones, around 32% detected once. The germline gives CDR1 SGDLS, CDR2 YYNGEE. This CDR3 contains 13 residues. The V end lost 3 bases, the J end lost 8 bases, and 11 bases lay between the germline ends. The chain uses TRBV9 and TRBJ2-2, with D hard to call. The sequenced sample consisted of tumor tissue. The clonotype comes from a human donor with Burkitt lymphoma. The CDR3 coding sequence is TGTGCCAGCAGCGGGGGTGAGCAGGGGGAGCTGTTTTTT. It is translated as CASSGGEQGELFF.